These 6 T cell receptor beta chains came from one sample sequenced in a study of T-cell reconstitution after alpha-beta-depleted transplantation in children. Unique molecular identifiers were used to barcode this TCRbeta library. TCRdb used MiXCR to reprocess the PCR reads, holding one entry per CDR3 protein. The table lists around 200,000 distinct CDR3 sequences, 8% to 9.5% of them singletons. Sample: PBMCs from the stem cell graft donor, taken from the stem cell graft. The receptor set was obtained from a human donor who donated a stem cell graft to a child with acute lymphoblastic leukemia.

This chain links TRBV7-2 with TRBJ2-7; 9 bases align to TRBD1. This CDR3 has 13 amino acids. V lost 5 bases and J lost 7; bases outside the gene matches: 6. CDR1 and CDR2 (germline): SGHTA, FQGNSA. The CDR3 DNA sequence: TGTGCCAGCAGCCAGGGACAGGGTTTAGAGCAGTACTTC. It is translated as CASSQGQGLEQYF. The full variable domain, in which reference TRBV7-2 and TRBJ2-7 provide the parts outside the CDR3, is GAGVSQSPSNKVTEKGKDVELRCDPISGHTALYWYRQSLGQGLEFLIYFQGNSAPDKSGLPSDRFSAERTGGSVSTLTIQRTQQEDSAVYLCASSQGQGLEQYFGPGTRLTVT.

This clonotype turned up a few times. The CDR3 coding sequence is TGTGCCAGCAGTCCTCACCAGCGGCGCTACGAGCAGTACTTC. Protein: CASSPHQRRYEQYF. The chain has TRBV12-3 or TRBV12-4 and TRBJ2-7, with TRBD2 as a possible D gene (5 bases). This CDR3 has 14 residues. Between the trimmed V and J ends, which lost 5 bases and 3 bases, there was a span of 14 bases.

Only one count was recorded for this clonotype. This chain connects TRBV2 to TRBJ2-3; possibly TRBD1 or TRBD2 for D (5 bases each). Germline V CDR1 and CDR2: SNHLY, FYNNEI. The CDR3 contains 15 residues. Trimming stripped 2 bases from V and 10 bases from J, with 19 bases between. The CDR3 sequence: CASSESPGRIPSQYF. The DNA for the CDR3 is TGTGCCAGCAGTGAATCCCCGGGGCGTATTCCGTCGCAGTATTTT.

This clonotype was counted between two and nine times. J is TRBJ1-4 and V is TRBV5-1; no definite D call. The CDR3 spans 15 residues. The germline gives CDR1 SGHRS, CDR2 YFSETQ. V lost 0 bases to trimming and J lost 8 bases, with 14 bases between them. In DNA form, the CDR3 reads TGCGCCAGCAGCTTGGGTCGGAGAAGAGGGGAAAAACTGTTTTTT. Its protein product is CASSLGRRRGEKLFF.

The sample holds many counts of this clonotype. The chain is built from TRBV12-3 or TRBV12-4 and TRBJ2-7, with TRBD1 as a possible D gene (6 bases). This CDR3 region has 14 residues. V shed 5 bases and J shed 6 bases, with 17 bases lying between them. The DNA of the CDR3 is TGTGCCAGCAGTCTCGGACAGACTATTCCCGAGCAGTACTTC. As protein: CASSLGQTIPEQYF.

This sequence joins TRBV7-8 and TRBJ1-2, with D perhaps TRBD1 (5 bases). Germline lookup yields CDR1 SGHVS and CDR2 FQNEAQ. The CDR3 extends over 15 amino acids. V was pared by 4 bases and J by 4 bases, with 16 bases between. In DNA form, the CDR3 reads TGTGCCAGCAGCTCCCACCGGGACGGAACCTATGGCTACACCTTC. Protein: CASSSHRDGTYGYTF.